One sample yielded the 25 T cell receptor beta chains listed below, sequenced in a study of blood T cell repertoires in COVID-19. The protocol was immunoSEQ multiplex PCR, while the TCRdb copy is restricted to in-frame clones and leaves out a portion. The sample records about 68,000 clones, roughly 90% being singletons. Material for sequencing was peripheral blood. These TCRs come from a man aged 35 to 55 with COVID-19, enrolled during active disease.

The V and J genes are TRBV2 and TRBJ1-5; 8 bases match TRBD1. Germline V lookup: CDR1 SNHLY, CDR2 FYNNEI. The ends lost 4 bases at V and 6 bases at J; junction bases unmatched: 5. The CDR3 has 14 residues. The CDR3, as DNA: TGTGCCAGCAGTGCAGGGGGCAAGTTTCAGCCCCAGCATTTT. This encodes CASSAGGKFQPQHF.

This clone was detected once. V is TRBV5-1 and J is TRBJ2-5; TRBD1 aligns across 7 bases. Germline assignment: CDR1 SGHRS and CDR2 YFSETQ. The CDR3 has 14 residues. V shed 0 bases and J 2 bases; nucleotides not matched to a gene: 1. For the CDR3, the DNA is TGCGCCAGCAGCTTGGGGGACAGACAAGAGACCCAGTACTTC. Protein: CASSLGDRQETQYF.

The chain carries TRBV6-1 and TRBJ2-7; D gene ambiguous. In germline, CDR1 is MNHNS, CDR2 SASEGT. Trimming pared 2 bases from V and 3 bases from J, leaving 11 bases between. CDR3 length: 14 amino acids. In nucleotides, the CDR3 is TGTGCCAGCAGTGAACCTTCGGGTTACTACGAGCAGTACTTC. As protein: CASSEPSGYYEQYF.

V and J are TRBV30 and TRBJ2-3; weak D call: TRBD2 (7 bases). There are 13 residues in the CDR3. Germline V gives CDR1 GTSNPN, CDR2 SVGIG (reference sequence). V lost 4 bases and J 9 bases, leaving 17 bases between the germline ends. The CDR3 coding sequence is TGTGCCTGGACTTTGGGGGGGCCGGACACGCAGTATTTT. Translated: CAWTLGGPDTQYF.

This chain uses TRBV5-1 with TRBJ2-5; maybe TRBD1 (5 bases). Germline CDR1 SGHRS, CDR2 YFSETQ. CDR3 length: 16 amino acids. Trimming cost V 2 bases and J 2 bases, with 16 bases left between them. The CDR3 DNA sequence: TGCGCCAGCAGCTTTCAGGGTCGAAGTTCTCAAGAGACCCAGTACTTC. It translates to CASSFQGRSSQETQYF.

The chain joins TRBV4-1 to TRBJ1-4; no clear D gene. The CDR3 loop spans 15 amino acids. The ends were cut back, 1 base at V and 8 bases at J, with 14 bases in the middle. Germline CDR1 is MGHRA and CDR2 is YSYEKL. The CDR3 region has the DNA TGCGCCAGCAGCCAAGGATCCGGTTTCTGGGAAAAACTGTTTTTT. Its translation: CASSQGSGFWEKLFF.

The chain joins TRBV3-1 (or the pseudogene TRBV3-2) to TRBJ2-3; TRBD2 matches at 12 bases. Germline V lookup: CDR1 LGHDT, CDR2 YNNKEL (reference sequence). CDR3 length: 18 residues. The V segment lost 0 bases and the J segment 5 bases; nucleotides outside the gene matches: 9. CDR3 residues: CASSQEAPLAGGQDTQYF. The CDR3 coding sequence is TGTGCCAGCAGCCAAGAAGCCCCCCTAGCGGGGGGGCAAGATACGCAGTATTTT.

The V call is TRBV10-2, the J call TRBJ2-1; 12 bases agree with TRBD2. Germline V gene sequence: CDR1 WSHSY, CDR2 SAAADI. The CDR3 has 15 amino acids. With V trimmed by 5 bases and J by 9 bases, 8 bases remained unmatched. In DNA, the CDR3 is TGCGCCAGCAGTCCTCTAGCGGGGGGGCTGGGTGAGCAGTTCTTC. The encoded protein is CASSPLAGGLGEQFF.

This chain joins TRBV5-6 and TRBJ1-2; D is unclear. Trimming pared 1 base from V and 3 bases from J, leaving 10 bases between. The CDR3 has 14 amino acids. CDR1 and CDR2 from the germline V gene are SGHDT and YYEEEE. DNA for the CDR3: TGTGCCAGCAGCTTGAGGCAGGCCCACTATGGCTACACCTTC. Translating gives CASSLRQAHYGYTF. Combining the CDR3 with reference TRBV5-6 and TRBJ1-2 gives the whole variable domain DAGVTQSPTHLIKTRGQQVTLRCSPKSGHDTVSWYQQALGQGPQFIFQYYEEEERQRGNFPDRFSGHQFPNYSSELNVNALLLGDSALYLCASSLRQAHYGYTFGSGTRLTVV.

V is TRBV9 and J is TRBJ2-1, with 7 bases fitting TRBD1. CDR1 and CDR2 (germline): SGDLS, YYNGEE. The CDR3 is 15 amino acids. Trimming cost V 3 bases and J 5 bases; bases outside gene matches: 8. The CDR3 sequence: CASSARDSLDNEQFF. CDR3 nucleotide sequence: TGTGCCAGCAGCGCCCGGGACAGCCTGGACAATGAGCAGTTCTTC.

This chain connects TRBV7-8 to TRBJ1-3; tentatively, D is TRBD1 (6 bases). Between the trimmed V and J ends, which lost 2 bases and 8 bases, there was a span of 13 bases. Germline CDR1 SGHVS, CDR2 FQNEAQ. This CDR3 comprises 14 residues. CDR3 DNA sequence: TGTGCCAGCAGCTTAAACAGGGTAGTGGACACCATATATTTT. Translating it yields CASSLNRVVDTIYF.

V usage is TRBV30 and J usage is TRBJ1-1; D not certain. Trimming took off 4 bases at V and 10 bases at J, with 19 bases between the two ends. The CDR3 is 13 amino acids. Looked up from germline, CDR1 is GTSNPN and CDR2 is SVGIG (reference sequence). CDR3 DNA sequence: TGTGCCTGGACCCGGTACTCTGTTGAGGCAGCTTTCTTT. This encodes CAWTRYSVEAAFF.

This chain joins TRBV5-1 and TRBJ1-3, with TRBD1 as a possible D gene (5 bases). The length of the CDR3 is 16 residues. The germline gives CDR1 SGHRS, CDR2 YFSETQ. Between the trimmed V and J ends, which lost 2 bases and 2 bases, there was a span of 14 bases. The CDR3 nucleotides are TGCGCCAGCAGCTTAACAGGTTCGCGGACTGGAAACACCATATATTTT. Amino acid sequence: CASSLTGSRTGNTIYF. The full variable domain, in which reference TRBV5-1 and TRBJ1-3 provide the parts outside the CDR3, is KAGVTQTPRYLIKTRGQQVTLSCSPISGHRSVSWYQQTPGQGLQFLFEYFSETQRNKGNFPGRFSGRQFSNSRSEMNVSTLELGDSALYLCASSLTGSRTGNTIYFGEGSWLTVV.

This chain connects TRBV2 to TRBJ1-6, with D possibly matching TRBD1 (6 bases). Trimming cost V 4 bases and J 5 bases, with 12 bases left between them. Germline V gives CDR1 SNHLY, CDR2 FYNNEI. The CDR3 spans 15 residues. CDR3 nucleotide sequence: TGTGCCAGCAGTGCCCGGAACAGGGATAATTCACCCCTCCACTTT. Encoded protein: CASSARNRDNSPLHF.

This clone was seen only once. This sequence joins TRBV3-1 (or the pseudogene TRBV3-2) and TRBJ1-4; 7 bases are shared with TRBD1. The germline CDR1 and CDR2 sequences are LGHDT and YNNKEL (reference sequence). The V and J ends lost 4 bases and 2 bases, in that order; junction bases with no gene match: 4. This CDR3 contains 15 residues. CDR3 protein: CASSLLTGTNEKLFF. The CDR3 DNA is TGTGCCAGCAGCCTCCTGACAGGGACTAATGAAAAACTGTTTTTT.

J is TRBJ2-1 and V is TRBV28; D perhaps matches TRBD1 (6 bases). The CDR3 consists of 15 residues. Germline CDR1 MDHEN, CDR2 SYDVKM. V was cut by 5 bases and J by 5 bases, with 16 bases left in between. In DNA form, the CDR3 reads TGTGCCAGCAGTCTTCATTCGGACAGAAACAATGAGCAGTTCTTC. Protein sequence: CASSLHSDRNNEQFF. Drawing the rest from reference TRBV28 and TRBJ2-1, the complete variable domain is DVKVTQSSRYLVKRTGEKVFLECVQDMDHENMFWYRQDPGLGLRLIYFSYDVKMKEKGDIPEGYSVSREKKERFSLILESASTNQTSMYLCASSLHSDRNNEQFFGPGTRLTVL.

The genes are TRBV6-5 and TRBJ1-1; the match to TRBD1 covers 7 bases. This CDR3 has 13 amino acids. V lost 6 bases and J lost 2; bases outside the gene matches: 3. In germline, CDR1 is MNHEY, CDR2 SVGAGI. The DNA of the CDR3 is TGTGCCAGCAGGGGGACAGCCAACACTGAAGCTTTCTTT. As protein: CASRGTANTEAFF.

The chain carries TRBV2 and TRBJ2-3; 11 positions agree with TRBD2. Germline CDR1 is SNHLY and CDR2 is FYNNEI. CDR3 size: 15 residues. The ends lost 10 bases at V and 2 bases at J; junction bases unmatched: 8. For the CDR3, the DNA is TGTGCCATCCAGAGACTAGCGGGGCCCACAGATACGCAGTATTTT. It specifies CAIQRLAGPTDTQYF.

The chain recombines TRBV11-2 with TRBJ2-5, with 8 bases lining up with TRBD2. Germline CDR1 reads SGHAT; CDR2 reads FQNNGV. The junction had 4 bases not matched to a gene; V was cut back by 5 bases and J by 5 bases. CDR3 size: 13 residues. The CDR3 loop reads CASSTGTRETQYF. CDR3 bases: TGTGCCAGCAGCACCGGGACTAGGGAGACCCAGTACTTC.

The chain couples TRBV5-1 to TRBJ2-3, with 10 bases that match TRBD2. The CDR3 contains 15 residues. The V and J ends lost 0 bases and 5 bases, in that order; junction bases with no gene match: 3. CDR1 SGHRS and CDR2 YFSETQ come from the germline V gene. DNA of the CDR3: TGCGCCAGCAGCTTGGGGGCTAGCGGGAGAGATACGCAGTATTTT. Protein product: CASSLGASGRDTQYF.

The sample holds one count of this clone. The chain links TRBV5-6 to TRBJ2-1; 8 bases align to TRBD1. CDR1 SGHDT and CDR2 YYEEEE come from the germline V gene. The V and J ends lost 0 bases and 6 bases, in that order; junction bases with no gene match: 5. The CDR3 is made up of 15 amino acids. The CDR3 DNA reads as TGTGCCAGCAGCTTGGGGCCGACAGGGGTCAATGAGCAGTTCTTC. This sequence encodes CASSLGPTGVNEQFF.

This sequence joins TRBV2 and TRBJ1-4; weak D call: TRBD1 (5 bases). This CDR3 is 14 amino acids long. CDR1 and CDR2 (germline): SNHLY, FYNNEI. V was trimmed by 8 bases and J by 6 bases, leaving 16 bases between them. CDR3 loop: CASVWDWEHEKLFF. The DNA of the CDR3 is TGTGCCAGCGTGTGGGACTGGGAACATGAAAAACTGTTTTTT.

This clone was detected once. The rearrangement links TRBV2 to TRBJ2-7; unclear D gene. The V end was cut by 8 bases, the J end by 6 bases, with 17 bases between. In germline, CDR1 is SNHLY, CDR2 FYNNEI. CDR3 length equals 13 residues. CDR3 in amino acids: CASLYAEPSEQYF. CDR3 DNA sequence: TGTGCCAGCCTCTACGCGGAACCGTCCGAGCAGTACTTC. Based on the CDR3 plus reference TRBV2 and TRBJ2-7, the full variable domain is EPEVTQTPSHQVTQMGQEVILRCVPISNHLYFYWYRQILGQKVEFLVSFYNNEISEKSEIFDDQFSVERPDGSNFTLKIRSTKLEDSAMYFCASLYAEPSEQYFGPGTRLTVT.

The CDR3 is CASSEALQGGNEQFF. As DNA, the CDR3 is TGTGCCAGCAGTGAAGCGCTTCAAGGCGGGAATGAGCAGTTCTTC. The chain joins TRBV2 to TRBJ2-1; perhaps TRBD2 as D (5 bases). Trimming stripped 0 bases from V and 7 bases from J, with 13 bases between. CDR1 is SNHLY, CDR2 FYNNEI, per germline. The CDR3 sequence is 15 residues long. Together with reference TRBV2 and TRBJ2-1, the CDR3 gives the full variable domain: EPEVTQTPSHQVTQMGQEVILRCVPISNHLYFYWYRQILGQKVEFLVSFYNNEISEKSEIFDDQFSVERPDGSNFTLKIRSTKLEDSAMYFCASSEALQGGNEQFFGPGTRLTVL.

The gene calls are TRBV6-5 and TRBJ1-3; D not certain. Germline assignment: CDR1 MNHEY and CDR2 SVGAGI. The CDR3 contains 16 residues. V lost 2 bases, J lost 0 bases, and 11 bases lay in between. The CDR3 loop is CASSYVSGGSGNTIYF. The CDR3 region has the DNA TGTGCCAGCAGTTACGTCTCGGGAGGCTCTGGAAACACCATATATTTT.